This paragraph covers one T cell receptor (beta chain) sequence. Its specificity is not known. CDR3 length: 15 amino acids. V lost 4 bases and J lost 4; bases outside the gene matches: 8. Germline V lookup: CDR1 SGHVS, CDR2 FQNEAQ. With 60 Vbeta and 13 Jbeta primers, the PCR was carried out. Authors' processing steps: In a later analysis, around 12 million of tens of millions of unique beta chains occurred in at least two donors. Sequencing used immunoSEQ multiplex PCR; TCRdb keeps in-frame clones, though not all of them. V and J calls and clone size are given by that table; D and trimming were obtained from the DNA. This sample has around 190,000 clones, with around 73% found just once. The data derive from a study of cytomegalovirus exposure and HLA in healthy donors. The study, taken as a whole, reports: Listed as cytomegalovirus-associated were more than 150 TCR beta chains. Later work found that TCR association rates differed between HLA loci; DRB1 had the most and HLA-C the fewest. In terms of immune exposure information, only CMV serostatus was available.

V usage is TRBV7-8 and J usage is TRBJ2-5; 8 bases fit TRBD2. The sequence was collected from a man between 60 and 75 years old in good health and CMV-seronegative. Sequencing was performed on PBMCs. This chain's CDR3 is CASSYPGGARETQYF. CDR3 DNA sequence: TGTGCCAGCAGCTACCCGGGAGGGGCCCGAGAGACCCAGTACTTC.